These 24 T cell receptor beta chains share one sample of origin, sequenced in a study of blood T cell repertoires in COVID-19. Profiling relied on immunoSEQ multiplex PCR, and the TCRdb table lists in-frame clones only, not all of them. The sample lists some 94,000 clones, about 90% occurring once. The sample consisted of peripheral blood. The source is a human donor in a cohort sampled during active COVID-19.

The CDR3 nucleotides are TGCAGCGTTGAAGGGGGACACTCCGAGGAGACCCAGTACTTC. Protein sequence: CSVEGGHSEETQYF. The V and J genes are TRBV29-1 and TRBJ2-5; D is possibly TRBD1 (6 bases). Trimming removed 1 base at V and 5 bases at J, with 14 bases between. Germline assignment: CDR1 SQVTM and CDR2 ANQGSEA. CDR3 length: 14 amino acids.

The rearrangement joins TRBV18 to TRBJ2-5; D is possibly TRBD2 (6 bases). The germline gives CDR1 KGHSH, CDR2 LQKENI. Trimming took 2 bases from V and 1 from J, leaving 8 bases between them. The CDR3 extends over 14 amino acids. The CDR3 reads CASSPGGLQETQYF. CDR3 in DNA: TGTGCCAGCTCACCAGGGGGACTCCAAGAGACCCAGTACTTC.

This sequence joins TRBV28 and TRBJ1-2; D gene unclear. The CDR3 has 13 residues. Trimming stripped 3 bases from V and 8 bases from J, with 13 bases between. Germline-derived CDR1 and CDR2 are MDHEN and SYDVKM. In nucleotides, the CDR3 is TGTGCCAGCAGTTTCGGCGGAGGTGGGGGCTACACCTTC. It specifies CASSFGGGGGYTF.

The genes are TRBV29-1 and TRBJ2-7, with D possibly matching TRBD1 (6 bases). This CDR3 is built from 14 residues. Per the germline V gene, CDR1 is SQVTM and CDR2 is ANQGSEA. V gave up 5 bases and J gave up 1 base, with 15 bases separating them. Here the CDR3 reads CSVLPQTGSYEQYF. The CDR3 DNA sequence: TGCAGCGTTTTACCTCAGACAGGTTCCTACGAGCAGTACTTC.

V usage is TRBV28 and J usage is TRBJ1-1; 11 bases align to TRBD1. Germline-derived CDR1 and CDR2 are MDHEN and SYDVKM. Trimming at V came to 2 bases and at J to 4 bases, leaving 6 bases not matched to a gene. This CDR3 is built from 16 residues. CDR3 sequence: CASSLPGQGARTEAFF. CDR3 sequence (DNA): TGTGCCAGCAGTTTACCAGGACAGGGGGCGCGCACTGAAGCTTTCTTT.

This sequence joins TRBV24-1 and TRBJ1-1; D unclear. Germline V gene data show CDR1 as KGHDR and CDR2 as SFDVKD. V was trimmed by 7 bases and J by 5 bases, leaving 10 bases between them. This CDR3 contains 12 residues. In nucleotides, the CDR3 is TGTGCCACCAGCCGGGAAGGGACTGAAGCTTTCTTT. It yields the protein CATSREGTEAFF.

The CDR3 region has the DNA TGTGCCAGCTCACCTGCCATCGGGGGGGATAACACTGAAGCTTTCTTT. Translated: CASSPAIGGDNTEAFF. This sequence joins TRBV18 and TRBJ1-1, with D possibly TRBD1 on 5 matching bases. Per the germline V gene, CDR1 is KGHSH and CDR2 is LQKENI. V lost 3 bases, J lost 2 bases, and 16 bases lay in between. This CDR3 comprises 16 residues.

The gene calls are TRBV6-5 and TRBJ2-1, with D perhaps matching TRBD2 (6 bases). The V gene lost 2 bases and the J gene lost 4 bases, with 9 bases spanning the gap. Germline V lookup: CDR1 MNHEY, CDR2 SVGAGI. The CDR3 runs to 14 residues. The DNA for the CDR3 is TGTGCCAGCAGTTACGGCGGGGAGTACAATGAGCAGTTCTTC. Translated: CASSYGGEYNEQFF.

This chain uses TRBV14 with TRBJ2-2; a weak D match, TRBD1 (6 bases). The CDR3 runs 15 residues. Germline loops: CDR1 SGHDN, CDR2 FVKESK. The V and J ends lost 3 bases and 1 base respectively, with 9 bases between them. The CDR3: CASSHIQGNTGELFF. Written as DNA, the CDR3 is TGTGCCAGCAGCCATATACAGGGGAACACCGGGGAGCTGTTTTTT.

This clone was detected once. The CDR3 here is CASSMLDRNQPQHF. In nucleotides, the CDR3 is TGTGCCAGTAGTATGTTGGACAGAAATCAGCCCCAGCATTTT. The chain couples TRBV19 to TRBJ1-5; D possibly corresponds to TRBD1 (6 bases). This CDR3 has 14 amino acids. Germline CDR1 and CDR2: LNHDA and SQIVND (reference sequence). V was trimmed by 3 bases and J by 4 bases, leaving 10 bases between them.

This clone appeared a few times. The chain uses TRBV10-2 and TRBJ1-5, with D possibly matching TRBD1 (5 bases). The CDR3 contains 15 residues. Germline CDR1 reads WSHSY; CDR2 reads SAAADI. With 7 bases removed from V and 4 bases from J, the gap between germline ends came to 17 bases. The CDR3 coding sequence is TGCGCCAGCATGGAGGGTGGGGCCTTTAATCAGCCCCAGCATTTT. Translated: CASMEGGAFNQPQHF.

The chain recombines TRBV28 with TRBJ2-2; D is ambiguous. CDR1 MDHEN and CDR2 SYDVKM come from the germline V gene. The length of the CDR3 is 15 residues. V was shortened by 1 base and J by 7 bases, with 13 bases between the two germline ends. This chain's CDR3 is CASSLSPPWLGELFF. The DNA of the CDR3 is TGTGCCAGCAGTTTATCCCCCCCCTGGCTCGGGGAGCTGTTTTTT.

This chain uses TRBV5-1 with TRBJ2-5; 9 bases agree with TRBD2. The J call may not be correct, given that the DNA end is closer to TRBJ2-7. The CDR3 is 14 residues long. Germline-derived CDR1 and CDR2 are SGHRS and YFSETQ. CDR3 sequence reads: CASSIAGASYEQYF. The CDR3 DNA reads TGCGCCAGCAGCATAGCGGGGGCCTCCTACGAGCAGTACTTC.

The chain is built from TRBV6-2 or TRBV6-3 and TRBJ1-4; a possible D gene is TRBD1 (6 bases). Between the trimmed V and J ends, which lost 4 bases and 0 bases, there was a span of 21 bases. There are 19 residues in the CDR3. Germline V gene lookup returns CDR1 MNHEY and CDR2 SVGEGT. The CDR3 coding sequence is TGTGCCAGCAGTTTCACTTACCTTCTGACAGGCTCAACTAATGAAAAACTGTTTTTT. Translating it yields CASSFTYLLTGSTNEKLFF.

The gene calls are TRBV9 and TRBJ2-1, with a weak D call TRBD2 (7 bases). Germline V gene data show CDR1 as SGDLS and CDR2 as YYNGEE. Trimming pared 0 bases from V and 2 bases from J, leaving 9 bases between. There are 15 residues in the CDR3. CDR3 sequence (DNA): TGTGCCAGCAGCGTAGGGGGGGGCACCTACAATGAGCAGTTCTTC. It yields the protein CASSVGGGTYNEQFF.

V usage is TRBV29-1 and J usage is TRBJ1-1, with D possibly TRBD1 on 6 matching bases. V was shortened by 3 bases and J by 3 bases, with 8 bases between the two germline ends. CDR3 size: 12 residues. The germline V gene encodes CDR1 SQVTM and CDR2 ANQGSEA. The DNA of the CDR3 is TGCAGCGTTGACAGGGGCGACACTGAAGCTTTCTTT. Protein product: CSVDRGDTEAFF.

The chain carries TRBV5-5 and TRBJ1-3; TRBD1 matches at 8 bases. CDR1 SGHKS and CDR2 YYEKEE come from the germline V gene (reference sequence). The CDR3 loop spans 16 amino acids. The J segment lost 9 bases and the V segment lost 2 bases, leaving 13 bases of the junction unmatched. This CDR3 is CASSFGAGQAGSTIYF. The CDR3 region has the DNA TGTGCCAGCAGCTTTGGCGCGGGACAGGCGGGGAGCACCATATATTTT.

The chain combines TRBV7-9 with TRBJ2-7; 12 bases are a match to TRBD1. V gave up 1 base and J gave up 0 bases; unmatched junction bases: 7. From germline, CDR1 is SEHNR and CDR2 FQNEAQ (reference sequence). This CDR3 is built from 18 residues. The CDR3 DNA follows: TGTGCCAGCAGCTTAGGTCCGGGACAGGGGGCACCCTCCTACGAGCAGTACTTC. Translation: CASSLGPGQGAPSYEQYF.

J is TRBJ2-5 and V is TRBV7-9, with TRBD2 identical over 7 bases. Germline CDR1 and CDR2: SEHNR and FQNEAQ (reference sequence). V lost 5 bases to trimming and J lost 3 bases; unmatched junction nucleotides: 15. CDR3 size: 17 residues. This CDR3 is CASSPPLGRGGEETQYF. The CDR3 coding sequence is TGTGCCAGCAGCCCCCCTCTCGGGCGGGGAGGGGAAGAGACCCAGTACTTC.

The genes are TRBV15 and TRBJ1-2; 8 positions match TRBD1. Per the germline V gene, CDR1 is LNHNV and CDR2 is YYDKDF (reference sequence). The CDR3 length is 14 residues. The V gene end was trimmed by 5 bases and the J gene end by 4 bases; junction bases not matched to a gene: 6. CDR3 in DNA: TGTGCCACCAGCTTACGACAGGGGACCTATGGCTACACCTTC. Residues: CATSLRQGTYGYTF.

This clone was counted a single time. V gene TRBV20-1 combines with J gene TRBJ1-1; TRBD1 aligns across 9 bases. V was pared by 3 bases and J by 3 bases, with 8 bases of the junction left unmatched. Germline-derived CDR1 and CDR2 are DFQATT and SNEGSKA (reference sequence). The CDR3 has 15 amino acids. The CDR3 sequence is CSASPRTGEDTEAFF. The CDR3 DNA reads TGCAGTGCTAGTCCCCGGACAGGGGAGGACACTGAAGCTTTCTTT.

The chain recombines TRBV4-1 with TRBJ2-5; D gene uncertain. The germline V gene encodes CDR1 MGHRA and CDR2 YSYEKL. V was trimmed by 1 base and J by 5 bases, leaving 8 bases between them. The CDR3 totals 13 residues. The CDR3 sequence is CASSQGVLETQYF. As DNA, the CDR3 is TGCGCCAGCAGCCAAGGAGTATTGGAGACCCAGTACTTC.

The genes are TRBV12-3 or TRBV12-4 and TRBJ2-1, with a possible D match to TRBD1 (6 bases). V dropped 1 base and J dropped 7 bases, with 8 bases sitting between them. The CDR3 is 13 amino acids. The CDR3 loop is CASSLEQGNEQFF. CDR3 nucleotides: TGTGCCAGCAGTTTAGAACAGGGTAATGAGCAGTTCTTC.

V gene TRBV9 combines with J gene TRBJ2-1, with 13 bases that match TRBD2. With 3 bases clipped from V and 5 bases from J, the junction kept 5 bases outside the gene matches. The CDR3 covers 16 residues. Germline V gives CDR1 SGDLS, CDR2 YYNGEE. The CDR3: CASSASGTSGNNEQFF. CDR3 DNA sequence: TGTGCCAGCAGCGCTTCCGGGACTAGCGGGAACAATGAGCAGTTCTTC.